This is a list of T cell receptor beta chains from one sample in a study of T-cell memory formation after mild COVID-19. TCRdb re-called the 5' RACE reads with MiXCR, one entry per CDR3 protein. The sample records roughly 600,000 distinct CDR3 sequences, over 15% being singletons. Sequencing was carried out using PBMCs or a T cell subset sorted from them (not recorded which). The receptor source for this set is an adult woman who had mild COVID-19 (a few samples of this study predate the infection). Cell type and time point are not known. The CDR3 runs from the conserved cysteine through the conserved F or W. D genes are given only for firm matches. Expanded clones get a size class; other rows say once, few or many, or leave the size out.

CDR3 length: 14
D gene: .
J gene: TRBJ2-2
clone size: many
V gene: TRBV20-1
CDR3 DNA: TGCAGTGCTACTTTTGGAGCTATAACCGGGGAGCTGTTTTTT
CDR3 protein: CSATFGAITGELFF

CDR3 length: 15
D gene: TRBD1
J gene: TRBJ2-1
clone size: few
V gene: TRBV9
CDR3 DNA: TGTGCCAGCAGCGCCGACAGGGGAGCCTACAATGAGCAGTTCTTC
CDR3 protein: CASSADRGAYNEQFF

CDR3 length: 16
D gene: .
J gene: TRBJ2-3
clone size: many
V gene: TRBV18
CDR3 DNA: TGTGCCAGCTCACCTAATCAGGGGCTACCCACAGATACGCAGTATTTT
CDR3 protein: CASSPNQGLPTDTQYF

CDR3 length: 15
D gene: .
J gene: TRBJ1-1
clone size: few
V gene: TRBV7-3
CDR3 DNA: TGTGCCAGCAGCCGAGACAGTGCTATGAACACTGAAGCTTTCTTT
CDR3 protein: CASSRDSAMNTEAFF

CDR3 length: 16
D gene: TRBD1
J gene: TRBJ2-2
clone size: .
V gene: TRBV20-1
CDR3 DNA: TGCAGTGCTAGAGCATCGACAGGGGAAAGCACCGGGGAGCTGTTTTTT
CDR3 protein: CSARASTGESTGELFF

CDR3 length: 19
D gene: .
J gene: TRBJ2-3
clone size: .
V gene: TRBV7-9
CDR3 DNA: TGTGCCAGCAGCCTACCCCGGGGTGGGGGCCGACTGGACACAGATACGCAGTATTTT
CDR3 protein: CASSLPRGGGRLDTDTQYF

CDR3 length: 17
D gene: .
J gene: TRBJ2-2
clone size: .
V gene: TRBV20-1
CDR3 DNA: TGCAGTGCTAGCCGCAGGATAATGTCCACGAACACCGGGGAGCTGTTTTTT
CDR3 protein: CSASRRIMSTNTGELFF

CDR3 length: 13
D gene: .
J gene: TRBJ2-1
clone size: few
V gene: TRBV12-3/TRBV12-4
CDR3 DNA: TGTGCCAGCAGTGGCCCTTTCCACAATGAGCAGTTCTTC
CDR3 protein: CASSGPFHNEQFF

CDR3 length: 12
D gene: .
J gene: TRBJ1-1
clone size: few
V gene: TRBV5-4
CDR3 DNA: TGTGCCAGCAGCTCGAGTGGGGGTGAAGCTTTCTTT
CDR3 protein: CASSSSGGEAFF

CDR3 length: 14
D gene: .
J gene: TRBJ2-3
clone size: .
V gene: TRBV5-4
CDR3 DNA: TGTGCCAGCAGCTGGGCAGGGGGGCCAGATACGCAGTATTTT
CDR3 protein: CASSWAGGPDTQYF

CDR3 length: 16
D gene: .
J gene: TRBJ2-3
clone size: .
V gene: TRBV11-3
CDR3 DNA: TGTGCCAGCAGCTTAAGGGTTGAGACGGTCACAGATACGCAGTATTTT
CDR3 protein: CASSLRVETVTDTQYF

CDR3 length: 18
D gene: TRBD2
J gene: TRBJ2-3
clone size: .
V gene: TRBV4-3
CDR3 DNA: TGCGCCAGCAGCCAAGATCGATGGGCTAGCGGGGGGACAGATACGCAGTATTTT
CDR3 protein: CASSQDRWASGGTDTQYF

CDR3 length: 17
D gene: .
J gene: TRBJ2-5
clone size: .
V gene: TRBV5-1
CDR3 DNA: TGCGCCAGCAGCTTGGCCGGAATAGGGGACCTCCAAGAGACCCAGTACTTC
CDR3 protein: CASSLAGIGDLQETQYF

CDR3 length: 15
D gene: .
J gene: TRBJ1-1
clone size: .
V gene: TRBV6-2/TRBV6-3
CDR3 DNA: TGTGCCAGCAGTTACTCGAGGGTCGTCGACACTGAAGCTTTCTTT
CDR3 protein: CASSYSRVVDTEAFF

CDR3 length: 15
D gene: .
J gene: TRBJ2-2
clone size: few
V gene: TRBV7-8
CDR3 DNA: TGTGCCAGCAGCTTAGGTTGGTCGAACACCGGGGAGCTGTTTTTT
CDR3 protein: CASSLGWSNTGELFF

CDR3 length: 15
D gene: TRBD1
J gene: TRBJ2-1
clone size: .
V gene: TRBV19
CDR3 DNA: TGTGCCAGTAGTATAGCAGGGGGTAGGGGGAATGAGCAGTTCTTC
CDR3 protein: CASSIAGGRGNEQFF

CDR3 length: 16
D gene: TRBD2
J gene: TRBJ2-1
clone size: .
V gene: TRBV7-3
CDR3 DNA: TGTGCCAGCAGCAGATACGGGACTAGCGGGCGTAATGAGCAGTTCTTC
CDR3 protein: CASSRYGTSGRNEQFF

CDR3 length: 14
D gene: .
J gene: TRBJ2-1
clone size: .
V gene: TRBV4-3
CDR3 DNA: TGCGCCAGCAGCCGAGGGGGGTTCGACAATGAGCAGTTCTTC
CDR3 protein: CASSRGGFDNEQFF

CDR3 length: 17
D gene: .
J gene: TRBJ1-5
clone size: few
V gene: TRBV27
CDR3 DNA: TGTGCCAGCAGTTTTCCTCGCAGGGTTCCGAATGGTCAGCCCCAGCATTTT
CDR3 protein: CASSFPRRVPNGQPQHF

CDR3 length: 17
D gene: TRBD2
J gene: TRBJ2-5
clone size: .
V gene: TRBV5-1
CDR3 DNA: TGCGCCAGCAGCGACAGTCTAGCGGGGGGCGTTGGCGAGACCCAGTACTTC
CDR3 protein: CASSDSLAGGVGETQYF

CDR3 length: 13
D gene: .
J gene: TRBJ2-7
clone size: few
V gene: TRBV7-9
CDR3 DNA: TGTGCCAGCAGCTCCGGAGGGGGATCAGAGCAGTACTTC
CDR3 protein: CASSSGGGSEQYF

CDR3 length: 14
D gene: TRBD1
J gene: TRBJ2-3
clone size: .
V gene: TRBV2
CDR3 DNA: TGTGCCAGCAGTCTAGACAGGGGCCCAGATACGCAGTATTTT
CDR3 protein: CASSLDRGPDTQYF

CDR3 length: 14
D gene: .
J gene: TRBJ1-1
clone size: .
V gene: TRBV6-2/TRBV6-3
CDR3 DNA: TGTGCCAGCAGGTCAAGGACTCGGCGGACTGAAGCTTTCTTT
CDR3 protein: CASRSRTRRTEAFF

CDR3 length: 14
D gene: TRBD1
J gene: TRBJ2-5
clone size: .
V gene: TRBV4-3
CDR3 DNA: TGCGCCAGCAGCGGGGGGACAGGGGGAGAGACCCAGTACTTC
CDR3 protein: CASSGGTGGETQYF

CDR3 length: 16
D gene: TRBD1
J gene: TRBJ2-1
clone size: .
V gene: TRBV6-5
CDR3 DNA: TGTGCCAGCAGCCCCACCGGGACAGGGGCCTACAATGAGCAGTTCTTC
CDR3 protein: CASSPTGTGAYNEQFF

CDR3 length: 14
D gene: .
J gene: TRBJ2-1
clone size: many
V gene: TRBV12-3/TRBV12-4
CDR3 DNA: TGTGCCAGCAGTCTCCCCGGAAGGCGCGATGAGCAGTTCTTC
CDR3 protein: CASSLPGRRDEQFF

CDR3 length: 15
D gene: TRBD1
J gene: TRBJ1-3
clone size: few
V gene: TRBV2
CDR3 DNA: TGTGCCAGCAGTCTTACCGGGACAGCGGGGGACACCATATATTTT
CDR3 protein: CASSLTGTAGDTIYF

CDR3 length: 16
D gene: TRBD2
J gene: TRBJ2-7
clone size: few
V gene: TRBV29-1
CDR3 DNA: TGCAGCGTTGTCTGGGGTCTAGCGGGCTTCTCCTACGAGCAGTACTTC
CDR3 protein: CSVVWGLAGFSYEQYF

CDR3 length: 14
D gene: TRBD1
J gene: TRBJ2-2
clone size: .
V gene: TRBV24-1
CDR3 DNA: TGTGCCACCAGGGGGACAGGGAACACCGGGGAGCTGTTTTTT
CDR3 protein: CATRGTGNTGELFF

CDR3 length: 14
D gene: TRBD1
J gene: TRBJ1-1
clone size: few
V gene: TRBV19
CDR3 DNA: TGTGCCAGTAGCCGGGACAGGGTATCCACTGAAGCTTTCTTT
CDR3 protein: CASSRDRVSTEAFF

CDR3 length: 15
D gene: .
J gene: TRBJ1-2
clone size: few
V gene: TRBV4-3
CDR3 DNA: TGCGCCAGCAGCCAAGGTCGCCCGGATCGCTATGGCTACACCTTC
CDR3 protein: CASSQGRPDRYGYTF

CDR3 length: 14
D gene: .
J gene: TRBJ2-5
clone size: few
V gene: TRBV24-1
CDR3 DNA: TGTGCCACCAGTGATTTGGAGTTGAAGGGGACCCAGTACTTC
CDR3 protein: CATSDLELKGTQYF

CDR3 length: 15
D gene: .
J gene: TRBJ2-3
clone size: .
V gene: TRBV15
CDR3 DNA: TGTGCCACCAGCAGAGGAGGCGGGGTCACAGATACGCAGTATTTT
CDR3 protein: CATSRGGGVTDTQYF

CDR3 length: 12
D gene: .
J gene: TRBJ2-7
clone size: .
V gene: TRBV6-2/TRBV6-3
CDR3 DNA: TGTGCCAGCAGCCGGACTCTATACGAGCAGTACTTC
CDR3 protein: CASSRTLYEQYF

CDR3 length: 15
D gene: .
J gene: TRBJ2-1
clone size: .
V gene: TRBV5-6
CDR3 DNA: TGTGCCAGCAGCTTGGGCAAAGACATCTACAATGAGCAGTTCTTC
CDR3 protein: CASSLGKDIYNEQFF

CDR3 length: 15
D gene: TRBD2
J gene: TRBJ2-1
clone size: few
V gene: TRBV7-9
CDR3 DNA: TGTGCCAGCAGCTCCGAGACTAGCGGGTACAATGAGCAGTTCTTC
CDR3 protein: CASSSETSGYNEQFF

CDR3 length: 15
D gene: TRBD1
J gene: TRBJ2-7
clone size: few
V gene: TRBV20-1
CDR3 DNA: TGCAGTGCTAGAGATCTCAGACAGGGCGGCTACGAGCAGTACTTC
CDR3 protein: CSARDLRQGGYEQYF

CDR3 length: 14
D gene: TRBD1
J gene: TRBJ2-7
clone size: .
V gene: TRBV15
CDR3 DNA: TGTGCCACCAGCAGGCGGGACAGGGGCTACGAGCAGTACTTC
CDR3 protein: CATSRRDRGYEQYF

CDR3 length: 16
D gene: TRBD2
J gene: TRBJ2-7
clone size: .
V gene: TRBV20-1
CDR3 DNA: TGCAGTGCTAGAGACTCCGGGACTAGCGGGTTATACGAGCAGTACTTC
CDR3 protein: CSARDSGTSGLYEQYF

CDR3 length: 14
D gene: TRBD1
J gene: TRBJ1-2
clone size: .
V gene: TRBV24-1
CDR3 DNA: TGTGCCACCAGTGATTTCGACAGGGCGTATGGCTACACCTTC
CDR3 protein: CATSDFDRAYGYTF

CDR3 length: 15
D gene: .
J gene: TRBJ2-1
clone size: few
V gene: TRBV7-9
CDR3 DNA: TGTGCCAGCAGCTTCTTGCCGCAGGGGTACAATGAGCAGTTCTTC
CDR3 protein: CASSFLPQGYNEQFF

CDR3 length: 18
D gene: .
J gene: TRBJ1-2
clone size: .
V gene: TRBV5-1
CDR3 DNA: TGCGCCAGCAGCTTGGGAGACCCAAGAAGCGGGGCTAACTATGGCTACACCTTC
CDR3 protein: CASSLGDPRSGANYGYTF

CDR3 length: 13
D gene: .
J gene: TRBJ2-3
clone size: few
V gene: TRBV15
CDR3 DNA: TGTGCCACCAGGATGCCGAGCACAGATACGCAGTATTTT
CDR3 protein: CATRMPSTDTQYF

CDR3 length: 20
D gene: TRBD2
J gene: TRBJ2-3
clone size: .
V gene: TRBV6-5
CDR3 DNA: TGTGCCAGCAGTTACTCGAAGTGGACTAGCGGGGGGAATGGCCCAGATACGCAGTATTTT
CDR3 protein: CASSYSKWTSGGNGPDTQYF

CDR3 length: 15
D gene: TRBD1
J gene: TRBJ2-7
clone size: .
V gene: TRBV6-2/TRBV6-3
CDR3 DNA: TGTGCCAGCAGTACTGGACAGGGTGGCCTCTACGAGCAGTACTTC
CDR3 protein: CASSTGQGGLYEQYF

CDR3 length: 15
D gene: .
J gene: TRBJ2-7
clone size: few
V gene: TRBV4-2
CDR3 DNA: TGTGCCAGCAGCCAATACCGGGACCTCCGCTACGAGCAGTACTTC
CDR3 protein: CASSQYRDLRYEQYF

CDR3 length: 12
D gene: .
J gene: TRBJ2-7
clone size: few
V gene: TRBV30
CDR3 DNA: TGTGCCTGGAGGGGGGACTCCTACGAGCAGTACTTC
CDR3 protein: CAWRGDSYEQYF

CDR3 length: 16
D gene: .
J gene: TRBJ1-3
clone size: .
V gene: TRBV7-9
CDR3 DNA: TGTGCCAGCAGCTTCCGAGTACAGGGCGCCGCGAACACCATATATTTT
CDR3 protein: CASSFRVQGAANTIYF

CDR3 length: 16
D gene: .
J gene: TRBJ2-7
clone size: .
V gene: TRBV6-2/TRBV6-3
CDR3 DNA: TGTGCCAGCAGTTATCCGGATCGGGCCTTCCCCTACGAGCAGTACTTC
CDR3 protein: CASSYPDRAFPYEQYF

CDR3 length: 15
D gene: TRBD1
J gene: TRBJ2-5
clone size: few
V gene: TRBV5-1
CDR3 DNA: TGCGCCAGCAGCTTTCCCCGACAGGGCGGAGAGACCCAGTACTTC
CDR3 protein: CASSFPRQGGETQYF

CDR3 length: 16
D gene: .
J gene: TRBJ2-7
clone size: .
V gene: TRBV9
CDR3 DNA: TGTGCCAGCAGCGTATCCGGGGGGCAGGGGTCCTACGAGCAGTACTTC
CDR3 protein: CASSVSGGQGSYEQYF

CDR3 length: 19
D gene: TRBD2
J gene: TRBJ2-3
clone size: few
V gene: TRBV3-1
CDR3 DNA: TGTGCCAGCAGCCCTTTCAGAGGGACTAGCGGGGGGGCCCCAGATACGCAGTATTTT
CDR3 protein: CASSPFRGTSGGAPDTQYF

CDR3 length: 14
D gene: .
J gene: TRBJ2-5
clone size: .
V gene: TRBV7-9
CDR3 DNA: TGTGCCAGCAGCTTTGTGGCCGTTCAAGAGACCCAGTACTTC
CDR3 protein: CASSFVAVQETQYF